This T cell receptor beta chain was sequenced during a study of T-cell reconstitution after alpha-beta-depleted transplantation in children. This CDR3 is built from 15 residues. Germline assignment: CDR1 MNHEY and CDR2 SMNVEV (reference sequence). The V end lost 5 bases, the J end lost 5 bases, and 18 bases lay between the germline ends. The authors prepared the TCRbeta library with unique molecular identifiers. From the PCR reads, TCRdb called clonotypes with MiXCR, one entry per CDR3 protein. The data hold 200,000 to 250,000 distinct CDR3 sequences, with 8.5% to 10% observed a single time. This clonotype was observed at least ten times.

This specimen consisted of PBMCs from the stem cell graft donor, obtained from the stem cell graft. This rearrangement joins TRBV27 to TRBJ1-1; D is possibly TRBD1 (6 bases). The source of this sequence is a human donor who donated a stem cell graft to a child with acute lymphoblastic leukemia. CDR3 bases: TGTGCCAGCAGTGCCCCCAGGGGATTGGGAACTGAAGCTTTCTTT. It codes for CASSAPRGLGTEAFF.